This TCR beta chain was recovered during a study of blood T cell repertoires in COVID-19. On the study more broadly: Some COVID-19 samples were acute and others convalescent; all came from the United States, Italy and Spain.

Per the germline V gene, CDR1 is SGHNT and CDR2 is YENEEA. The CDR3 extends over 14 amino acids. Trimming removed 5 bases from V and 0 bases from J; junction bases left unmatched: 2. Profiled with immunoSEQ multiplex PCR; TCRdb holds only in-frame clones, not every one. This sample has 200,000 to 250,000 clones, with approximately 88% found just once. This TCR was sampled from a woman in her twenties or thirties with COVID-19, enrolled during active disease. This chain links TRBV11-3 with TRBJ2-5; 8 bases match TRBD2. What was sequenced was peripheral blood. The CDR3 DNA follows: TGTGCCAGCAGCCCGGGAGGGAACCAAGAGACCCAGTACTTC. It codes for CASSPGGNQETQYF.